This TCR beta chain was recovered during a study of response to subunit inactivated influenza vaccine (dated 2018 in TCRdb). About the full investigation: The study used deep quantitative T cell receptor repertoire profiling to track responses to a trivalent subunit inactivated influenza vaccine. On the study overall, not on this receptor specifically: It was suggested by the authors that each seasonal influenza vaccination may recruit only a limited number of new T cells.

The receptor library was made with RT-PCR. Sequencer: Illumina HiSeq 2500. The public reads were reanalyzed by TCRdb: fastp trimming at Q25, MiXCR alignment, in-frame beta chains only. Rows are combined by CDR3 protein, so each entry shows the most common genes and DNA. The sample has about 500,000 distinct CDR3 sequences on record, 15% to 20% of them singletons. Over 2.5% of the sample goes to the ten largest clones. For this clonotype: Its recognized antigen is unknown. One base away there is no much larger clone; base qualities are not given.

V has 6 bases trimmed and J has 0 bases trimmed; junction bases matching no gene number 4. Including the terminal cysteine and phenylalanine, the CDR3 comprises 15 residues. The only DNA kept is the CDR3, 45 bases in frame from the first base. The sample was CD4+ T cells sorted from PBMCs, taken 23 to 25 months after vaccination. The sequence is built from TRBV12-3 or TRBV12-4 and TRBJ2-2, with 7 bases in between that match TRBD1. This receptor was taken from a man between 50 and 75 years old who received an inactivated influenza vaccine. Donor details come from another sample of the same person, matched by shared clones. The CDR3: CASSRQGSNTGELFF. The nucleotide sequence reads as follows: TGTGCCAGCAGCCGACAGGGATCGAACACCGGGGAGCTGTTTTTT.